These 20 T cell receptor beta chains were all obtained from the same sample, sequenced in a study of CD8 T cells in Susac syndrome. Reverse transcription of about 0.45 to 1 ug RNA was carried out with random hexamers. MiXCR, run by TCRdb on the immunoSEQ multiplex PCR reads, gives a single entry per CDR3 protein. This repertoire shows 100,000 to 150,000 distinct CDR3 sequences, 85% to 95% found once; its top ten account for 0.25% to 0.35%. Sequenced material: CD8+ T cells from PBMCs. The receptor source for this set is a human donor with multiple sclerosis.

The chain recombines TRBV7-6 with TRBJ1-2; D might be TRBD1 (5 bases). V was cut by 5 bases and J by 5 bases, with 15 bases left in between. Per germline, CDR1 SGHVS and CDR2 FNYEAQ. The CDR3 extends over 14 amino acids. In DNA, the CDR3 is TGTGCCAGCAGCCCGAGGGGCACCGGGTATGGCTACACCTTC. Translating it yields CASSPRGTGYGYTF.

This sequence joins TRBV7-2 and TRBJ2-5; perhaps TRBD2 as D (6 bases). Looked up from germline, CDR1 is SGHTA and CDR2 is FQGNSA. This CDR3 is 14 amino acids long. Trimming removed 1 base from V and 5 bases from J, with 11 bases in between. CDR3 protein: CASSLGRELETQYF. The CDR3 coding sequence is TGTGCCAGCAGCTTAGGGAGGGAGTTGGAGACCCAGTACTTC. Supplemented by reference TRBV7-2 and TRBJ2-5, the full variable domain reads GAGVSQSPSNKVTEKGKDVELRCDPISGHTALYWYRQSLGQGLEFLIYFQGNSAPDKSGLPSDRFSAERTGGSVSTLTIQRTQQEDSAVYLCASSLGRELETQYFGPGTRLLVL.

The J gene is TRBJ2-2, the V gene TRBV29-1, with no clear D. Germline V gives CDR1 SQVTM, CDR2 ANQGSEA. Trimming shortened V by 2 bases and J by 2 bases, and 3 bases separated the two germline ends. The length of the CDR3 is 12 residues. The chain's CDR3 is CSVEKNTGELFF. The CDR3 nucleotides read TGCAGCGTTGAAAAAAACACCGGGGAGCTGTTTTTT.

The rearrangement links TRBV20-1 to TRBJ2-7; D might be TRBD1 (5 bases). The CDR3 is 13 residues long. The germline V gene has CDR1 DFQATT and CDR2 SNEGSKA (reference sequence). Trimming pared 1 base from V and 2 bases from J, leaving 9 bases between. The CDR3, as DNA: TGCAGTGCTAGAGGGCGCAGGGCCTACGAGCAGTACTTC. It codes for CSARGRRAYEQYF.

The chain joins TRBV11-1 to TRBJ2-1; TRBD2 might be the D (7 bases). Per germline, CDR1 SGHAT and CDR2 FQDESV (reference sequence). Trimming stripped 1 base from V and 4 bases from J, with 11 bases between. The CDR3 runs to 15 residues. Here the CDR3 reads CASSLVAGAYNEQFF. Here the CDR3 DNA reads TGTGCCAGCAGCTTAGTCGCGGGGGCATACAATGAGCAGTTCTTC.

V usage is TRBV7-3 and J usage is TRBJ2-1; perhaps TRBD2 as D (6 bases). V was trimmed by 5 bases and J by 5 bases, leaving 10 bases between them. CDR1 is SGHTA, CDR2 FQGTGA, per germline. This CDR3 has 13 residues. The CDR3 DNA sequence: TGTGCCAGCAGCCGAGGAGGGCACAATGAGCAGTTCTTC. Protein product: CASSRGGHNEQFF.

J is TRBJ2-1 and V is TRBV14; 10 bases fit TRBD1. The V gene end was trimmed by 3 bases and the J gene end by 5 bases; junction bases not matched to a gene: 7. The CDR3 has 16 residues. Looked up from germline, CDR1 is SGHDN and CDR2 is FVKESK. CDR3 residues: CASSHRRDRGNNEQFF. Here the CDR3 DNA reads TGTGCCAGCAGCCATCGCCGGGACAGGGGAAACAATGAGCAGTTCTTC.

The chain has TRBV9 and TRBJ2-5, with D maybe TRBD2 (6 bases). V was pared by 0 bases and J by 4 bases, with 13 bases between. This CDR3 region has 15 residues. CDR1 and CDR2 (germline): SGDLS, YYNGEE. Here the CDR3 reads CASSVAGVGRETQYF. Written as DNA, the CDR3 is TGTGCCAGCAGCGTAGCGGGAGTCGGGCGAGAGACCCAGTACTTC.

The V and J genes are TRBV7-9 and TRBJ2-1; 9 positions match TRBD1. CDR1 is SEHNR, CDR2 FQNEAQ, per germline (reference sequence). The V segment lost 4 bases and the J segment 7 bases; nucleotides outside the gene matches: 8. This CDR3 has 15 residues. The CDR3 is CASSSPGTGRNEQFF. CDR3 nucleotides: TGTGCCAGCAGCTCCCCTGGGACAGGGAGGAATGAGCAGTTCTTC.

The chain couples TRBV13 to TRBJ2-1; D is perhaps TRBD1 (6 bases). Germline V gene lookup returns CDR1 PRHDT and CDR2 FYEKMQ (reference sequence). The CDR3 loop spans 13 amino acids. Trimming shortened V by 5 bases and J by 6 bases, and 11 bases separated the two germline ends. CDR3: CASSNRDRNEQFF. The DNA of the CDR3 is TGTGCCAGCAGCAACAGGGATCGCAATGAGCAGTTCTTC.

The chain links TRBV28 to TRBJ1-1, with 8 bases fitting TRBD1. The CDR3 runs to 13 residues. Germline trimming cut 9 bases from V and 9 bases from J; bases unmatched to any gene: 12. Germline loops: CDR1 MDHEN, CDR2 SYDVKM. The CDR3 loop is CASSPGQARQAFF. CDR3 nucleotide sequence: TGTGCCAGTTCCCCGGGACAGGCGCGCCAAGCTTTCTTT.

CDR3 coding DNA: TGCAGCGTGCCCCGAACAGCGGACGAGCAGTACTTC. Its translation is CSVPRTADEQYF. The genes are TRBV29-1 and TRBJ2-7, with D perhaps matching TRBD2 (5 bases). The CDR3 extends over 12 amino acids. With 6 bases removed from V and 5 bases from J, the gap between germline ends came to 14 bases. Germline V gene data show CDR1 as SQVTM and CDR2 as ANQGSEA.

This chain links TRBV7-3 with TRBJ2-3; 8 nucleotides agree with TRBD2. V lost 2 bases and J lost 4; bases outside the gene matches: 5. The CDR3 is 15 amino acids. Germline CDR1 SGHTA, CDR2 FQGTGA. Here the CDR3 DNA reads TGTGCCAGCAGCTTAGCCGGGGGGGCGGCAGATACGCAGTATTTT. Translation: CASSLAGGAADTQYF. The whole variable domain, filled in from reference TRBV7-3 and TRBJ2-3, reads GAGVSQTPSNKVTEKGKYVELRCDPISGHTALYWYRQSLGQGPEFLIYFQGTGAADDSGLPNDRFFAVRPEGSVSTLKIQRTERGDSAVYLCASSLAGGAADTQYFGPGTRLTVL.

The chain recombines TRBV6-1 with TRBJ1-6; D not resolved. Trimming pared 3 bases from V and 11 bases from J, leaving 5 bases between. CDR3 length equals 11 residues. CDR1 MNHNS and CDR2 SASEGT come from the germline V gene. The CDR3 DNA follows: TGTGCCAGCAGTGACGGTCCACCCCTCCACTTT. It is translated as CASSDGPPLHF.

The V and J genes are TRBV20-1 and TRBJ1-1; D not resolved. The CDR3 extends over 13 amino acids. Between the trimmed V and J ends, which lost 1 base and 1 base, there was a span of 7 bases. CDR1 DFQATT and CDR2 SNEGSKA come from the germline V gene (reference sequence). In nucleotides, the CDR3 is TGCAGTGCTAGAGGGGGTGGGAACACTGAAGCTTTCTTT. Translation: CSARGGGNTEAFF.

The chain employs TRBV9 and TRBJ2-1; D tentatively fits TRBD1 or TRBD2 (5 bases each). This CDR3 is built from 16 residues. Between the trimmed V and J ends, which lost 6 bases and 8 bases, there was a span of 24 bases. The germline V gene has CDR1 SGDLS and CDR2 YYNGEE. The CDR3 DNA sequence: TGTGCCAGCACCCGCGGCCCCCGGGGCCATGGGGATGAGCAGTTCTTC. Protein product: CASTRGPRGHGDEQFF.

As DNA, the CDR3 is TGTGCCAGCAGCCAAGACCGGGACTCCTACGAGCAGTACGTC. Protein: CASSQDRDSYEQYV. V gene TRBV4-2 combines with J gene TRBJ2-7; the D gene is possibly TRBD2 (5 bases). Trimming took 0 bases from V and 0 from J, leaving 6 bases between them. The CDR3 contains 14 residues. Germline CDR1 reads LGHNA; CDR2 reads YNFKEQ.

This chain connects TRBV9 to TRBJ2-6; D is undetermined. The germline V gene has CDR1 SGDLS and CDR2 YYNGEE. CDR3 length equals 15 residues. V was shortened by 0 bases and J by 2 bases, with 6 bases between the two germline ends. The CDR3 nucleotides read TGTGCCAGCAGCGTAGGGGGAACTGGGGCCAACGTCCTGACTTTC. Encoded protein: CASSVGGTGANVLTF.

This chain uses TRBV7-2 with TRBJ2-7; D ambiguous. The CDR3 is made up of 15 amino acids. Per the germline V gene, CDR1 is SGHTA and CDR2 is FQGNSA. Trimming removed 2 bases from V and 2 bases from J, with 13 bases in between. This CDR3 reads CASSLISHPTYEQYV. In nucleotides, the CDR3 is TGTGCCAGCAGCTTAATCTCCCATCCGACCTACGAGCAGTACGTC.

The chain employs TRBV7-9 and TRBJ2-5; 7 bases align to TRBD2. This CDR3 has 14 residues. V gave up 6 bases and J gave up 1 base; unmatched junction bases: 5. Germline V gene sequence: CDR1 SEHNR, CDR2 FQNEAQ (reference sequence). In DNA, the CDR3 is TGTGCCAGCAGTATTAGCGGGCTCCAAGAGACCCAGTACTTC. Protein product: CASSISGLQETQYF.